These 19 T cell receptor beta chains share one sample of origin, sequenced in a study of vaccination effects on CD4 cells after COVID-19. Expansion of antigen-specific CD4+ T cells with viral peptide pools was carried out by the ViraFEST assay before sequencing. Following 10 days of culture, CD4+ T cells were isolated. Each vaccine recipient was nucleocapsid antibody negative and had no prior SARS-CoV-2 infection. Method: immunoSEQ multiplex PCR; TCRdb's copy keeps in-frame clones and lacks some. Here the sample spans 70,000 or so clones, 60% to 85% being singletons. No antigen has been assigned to these receptors. The sequences come from CD4+ T cells from PBMCs cultured with SARS-CoV-2 spike peptides, collected before COVID-19 vaccination. The receptors originated from a human donor who received a COVID-19 vaccine.

This chain links TRBV5-1 with TRBJ1-1, with D unresolved. The germline V gene encodes CDR1 SGHRS and CDR2 YFSETQ. V was clipped by 0 bases and J by 0 bases, with 9 bases between them. The CDR3 spans 15 residues. Written as DNA, the CDR3 is TGCGCCAGCAGCTTGGGTACGGGTTTGAACACTGAAGCTTTCTTT. This sequence encodes CASSLGTGLNTEAFF.

This clone was seen just once. The chain couples TRBV6-6 to TRBJ2-4, with 9 bases identical to TRBD1. V trimming: 4 bases; J trimming: 7 bases; junction bases outside the gene matches: 8. The CDR3 has 15 amino acids. Germline CDR1 reads MNHNY; CDR2 reads SVGAGI (reference sequence). CDR3 region: CASSSTGQGINIQYF. The CDR3 DNA reads TGTGCCAGCAGTTCCACGGGACAGGGAATTAACATTCAGTACTTC.

CDR3 bases: TGTGCCAGCAGCGGAGGGGCGGGGCAGGGCACTGAAGCTTTCTTT. It codes for CASSGGAGQGTEAFF. J is TRBJ1-1 and V is TRBV5-8, with a tentative D call TRBD1 (5 bases). Between the trimmed V and J ends, which lost 4 bases and 4 bases, there was a span of 17 bases. Germline assignment: CDR1 SGHTS and CDR2 YDEGEE. The CDR3 is 15 amino acids.

This chain links TRBV19 with TRBJ2-2; D is perhaps TRBD1 (5 bases). The CDR3 runs to 14 residues. In germline, CDR1 is LNHDA, CDR2 SQIVND (reference sequence). Between the trimmed V and J ends, which lost 10 bases and 4 bases, there was a span of 16 bases. The DNA of the CDR3 is TGTGCCACCCAGGCAGGGTTGGTCACCGGGGAGCTGTTTTTT. Its translation: CATQAGLVTGELFF.

The chain combines TRBV19 with TRBJ2-1; maybe TRBD1 (7 bases). CDR3 size: 16 residues. The V end lost 3 bases, the J end lost 5 bases, and 17 bases lay between the germline ends. In germline, CDR1 is LNHDA, CDR2 SQIVND (reference sequence). Here the CDR3 reads CASSILGFRGDNEQFF. CDR3 in DNA: TGTGCCAGTAGTATTCTTGGGTTCAGGGGGGACAATGAGCAGTTCTTC.

The V and J genes are TRBV29-1 and TRBJ1-2; TRBD1 is a possible D gene (6 bases). This CDR3 is built from 13 residues. Germline CDR1 SQVTM, CDR2 ANQGSEA. Trimming removed 6 bases from V and 9 bases from J, with 20 bases in between. This CDR3 is CSVGGREGMSYTF. The CDR3 nucleotides read TGCAGCGTCGGGGGGCGCGAGGGGATGAGCTACACCTTC.

The V gene is TRBV29-1, the J gene TRBJ1-4; weak D call: TRBD1 (6 bases). The CDR3 runs 14 residues. V lost 6 bases to trimming and J lost 4 bases, with 15 bases between them. Germline assignment: CDR1 SQVTM and CDR2 ANQGSEA. CDR3 in DNA: TGCAGCGTGGCTACAGGGATTATTAATGAAAAACTGTTTTTT. This translates into CSVATGIINEKLFF.

The chain carries TRBV24-1 and TRBJ1-1, with D perhaps matching TRBD1 (5 bases). V lost 6 bases to trimming and J lost 5 bases, with 18 bases between them. The CDR3 has 15 residues. Germline CDR1 reads KGHDR; CDR2 reads SFDVKD. The CDR3 is CATSTGTPGSTEAFF. CDR3 coding DNA: TGTGCCACCAGTACCGGGACCCCTGGGTCTACTGAAGCTTTCTTT.

V gene TRBV5-1 combines with J gene TRBJ2-1; tentatively, D is TRBD1 (6 bases). Germline V CDR1 and CDR2: SGHRS, YFSETQ. This CDR3 is built from 16 residues. V lost 1 base, J lost 2 bases, and 13 bases lay in between. CDR3: CASSLPPRGPYNEQFF. The CDR3 DNA reads as TGCGCCAGCAGCTTGCCCCCCAGGGGACCCTACAATGAGCAGTTCTTC.

The rearrangement joins TRBV28 to TRBJ1-1; weak D call: TRBD1 (6 bases). Germline values: CDR1 MDHEN, CDR2 SYDVKM. Deletions cut 4 bases from V and 3 bases from J, with 18 bases between. The length of the CDR3 is 16 residues. In nucleotides, the CDR3 is TGTGCCAGCAGTTACACCCTGGGGGCAGGGCACACTGAAGCTTTCTTT. The encoded protein is CASSYTLGAGHTEAFF.

The J gene is TRBJ2-3, the V gene TRBV7-2; TRBD2 agrees at 13 bases. J was trimmed by 3 bases and V by 0 bases; bases with no gene match: 9. CDR3 length: 19 residues. CDR1 is SGHTA, CDR2 FQGNSA, per germline. DNA of the CDR3: TGTGCCAGCAGCTTAGCGCACACTAGCGGGGGGGCCGGGACAGATACGCAGTATTTT. This codes for CASSLAHTSGGAGTDTQYF.

V gene TRBV12-3 or TRBV12-4 combines with J gene TRBJ1-2, with D possibly being TRBD1 (6 bases). Trimming removed 3 bases at V and 6 bases at J, with 11 bases between. CDR3 length equals 13 residues. The CDR3 is CASSLTGADGYTF. The CDR3 region has the DNA TGTGCCAGCAGTTTGACGGGGGCGGATGGCTACACCTTC.

J is TRBJ1-3 and V is TRBV5-5; D remains ambiguous. V was trimmed by 4 bases and J by 0 bases, leaving 11 bases between them. From germline, CDR1 is SGHKS and CDR2 YYEKEE (reference sequence). The CDR3 is 15 amino acids. The CDR3 bases are TGTGCCAGCAGCCCGACGGCCGGCTCTGGAAACACCATATATTTT. It encodes CASSPTAGSGNTIYF. Based on the CDR3 plus reference TRBV5-5 and TRBJ1-3, the full variable domain is DAGVTQSPTHLIKTRGQQVTLRCSPISGHKSVSWYQQVLGQGPQFIFQYYEKEERGRGNFPDRFSARQFPNYSSELNVNALLLGDSALYLCASSPTAGSGNTIYFGEGSWLTVV.

Regarding this clone: The sample holds other DNA sequences that translate to the same CDR3. V gene TRBV18 combines with J gene TRBJ2-5, with TRBD2 matching over 8 bases. CDR3 length equals 13 residues. CDR1 is KGHSH and CDR2 is LQKENI in the germline V gene. The V gene end was trimmed by 6 bases and the J gene end by 5 bases; junction bases not matched to a gene: 5. This CDR3 is CASSPGLAETQYF. Written as DNA, the CDR3 is TGTGCCAGCTCTCCTGGACTAGCCGAGACCCAGTACTTC. The full variable domain, in which reference TRBV18 and TRBJ2-5 provide the parts outside the CDR3, is NAGVMQNPRHLVRRRGQEARLRCSPMKGHSHVYWYRQLPEEGLKFMVYLQKENIIDESGMPKERFSAEFPKEGPSILRIQQVVRGDSAAYFCASSPGLAETQYFGPGTRLLVL.

The chain recombines TRBV5-4 with TRBJ2-1; 9 nucleotides agree with TRBD1. Trimming cost V 1 base and J 12 bases; bases outside gene matches: 5. Germline V gene lookup returns CDR1 SGHNT and CDR2 YYREEE (reference sequence). The CDR3 has 13 residues. DNA for the CDR3: TGTGCCAGCAGCTTGCCGGGACAGGGCACGCAGTTCTTC. This sequence encodes CASSLPGQGTQFF. The entire variable domain, with the rest obtained from reference TRBV5-4 and TRBJ2-1, is as follows: ETGVTQSPTHLIKTRGQQVTLRCSSQSGHNTVSWYQQALGQGPQFIFQYYREEENGRGNFPPRFSGLQFPNYSSELNVNALELDDSALYLCASSLPGQGTQFFGPGTRLTVL.

This chain connects TRBV10-1 to TRBJ2-7; 10 nucleotides line up with TRBD1. Germline assignment: CDR1 WNHNN and CDR2 SYGVQD (reference sequence). This CDR3 contains 13 residues. Germline trimming cut 6 bases from V and 7 bases from J; bases unmatched to any gene: 6. The CDR3 bases are TGCGCCAGCAGCTCGGGACAGGGGAGAGAGCAGTACGTC. The encoded protein is CASSSGQGREQYV.

This rearrangement joins TRBV10-3 to TRBJ2-7; 9 positions agree with TRBD2. The CDR3 has 14 residues. The V gene's germline CDR1 is ENHRY and CDR2 SYGVKD. The CDR3 here is CDFRQAGGSYEQYV. The CDR3 coding sequence is TGTGACTTCAGGCAAGCGGGGGGTTCCTACGAGCAGTACGTC.

The chain recombines TRBV5-6 with TRBJ2-7; possibly TRBD2 for D (7 bases). Germline V gene lookup returns CDR1 SGHDT and CDR2 YYEEEE. Trimming took 2 bases from V and 4 from J, leaving 16 bases between them. CDR3 length equals 15 residues. Here the CDR3 DNA reads TGTGCCAGCAGCTTCGTTATCGGGGGGCAGTACGAGCAGTACGTC. The encoded protein is CASSFVIGGQYEQYV.

The gene calls are TRBV28 and TRBJ1-2; weak D call: TRBD1 (6 bases). Germline CDR1 and CDR2: MDHEN and SYDVKM. This CDR3 region has 14 residues. Trimming cost V 8 bases and J 8 bases, with 21 bases left between them. CDR3 protein: CASWGGRTMKGYTF. As DNA, the CDR3 is TGTGCCAGCTGGGGGGGCAGGACAATGAAGGGCTACACCTTC.